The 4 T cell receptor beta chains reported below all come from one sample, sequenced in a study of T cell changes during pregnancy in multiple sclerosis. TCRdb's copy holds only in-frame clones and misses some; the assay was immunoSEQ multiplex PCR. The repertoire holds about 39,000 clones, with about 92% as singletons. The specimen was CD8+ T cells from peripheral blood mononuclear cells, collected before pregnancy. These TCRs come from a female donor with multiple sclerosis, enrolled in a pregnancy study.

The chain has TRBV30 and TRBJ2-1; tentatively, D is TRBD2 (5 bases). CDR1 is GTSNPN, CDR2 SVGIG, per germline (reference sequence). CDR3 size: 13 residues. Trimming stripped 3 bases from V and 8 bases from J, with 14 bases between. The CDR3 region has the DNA TGTGCCTGGAGCTTCGGGGTAACTGATGAGCAGTTCTTC. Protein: CAWSFGVTDEQFF.

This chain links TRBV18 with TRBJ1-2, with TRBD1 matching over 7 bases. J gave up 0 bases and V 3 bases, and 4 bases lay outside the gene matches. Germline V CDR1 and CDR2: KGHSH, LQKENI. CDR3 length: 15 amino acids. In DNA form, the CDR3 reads TGTGCCAGCTCACCTAACAGGGGAGCTAACTATGGCTACACCTTC. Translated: CASSPNRGANYGYTF.

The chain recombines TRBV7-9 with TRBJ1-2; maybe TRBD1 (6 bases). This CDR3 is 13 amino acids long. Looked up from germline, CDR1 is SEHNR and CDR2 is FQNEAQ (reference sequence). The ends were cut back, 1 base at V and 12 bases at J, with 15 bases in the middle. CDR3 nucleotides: TGTGCCAGCAGCTTAGGAGGACAGTGGGCAAACACCTTC. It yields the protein CASSLGGQWANTF.

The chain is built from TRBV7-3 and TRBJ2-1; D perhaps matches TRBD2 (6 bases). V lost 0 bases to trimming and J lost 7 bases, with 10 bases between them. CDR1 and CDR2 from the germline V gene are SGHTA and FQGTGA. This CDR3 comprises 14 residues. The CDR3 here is CASSLTGEVNEQFF. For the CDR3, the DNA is TGTGCCAGCAGCTTAACAGGGGAGGTGAATGAGCAGTTCTTC.